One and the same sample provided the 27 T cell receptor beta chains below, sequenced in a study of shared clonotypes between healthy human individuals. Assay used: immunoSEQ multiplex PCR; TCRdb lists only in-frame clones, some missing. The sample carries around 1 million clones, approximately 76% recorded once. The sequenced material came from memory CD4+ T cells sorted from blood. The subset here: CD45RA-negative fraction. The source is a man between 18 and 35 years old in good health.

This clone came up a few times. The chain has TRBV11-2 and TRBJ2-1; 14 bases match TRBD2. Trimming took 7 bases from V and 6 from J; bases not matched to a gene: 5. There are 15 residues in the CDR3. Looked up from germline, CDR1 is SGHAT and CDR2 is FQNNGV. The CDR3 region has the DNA TGTGCCAGCATGGGACTAGCGGGAGTCGGCAATGAGCAGTTCTTC. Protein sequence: CASMGLAGVGNEQFF.

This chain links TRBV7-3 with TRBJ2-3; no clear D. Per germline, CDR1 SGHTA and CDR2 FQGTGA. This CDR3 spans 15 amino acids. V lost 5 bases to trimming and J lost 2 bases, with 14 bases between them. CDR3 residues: CASSRDGRATDTQYF. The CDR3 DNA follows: TGTGCCAGCAGCCGTGACGGTCGTGCCACAGATACGCAGTATTTT.

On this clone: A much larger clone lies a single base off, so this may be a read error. This CDR3 is CAGSEKTRAYGYTF. The CDR3 DNA is TGTGCCGGCAGTGAAAAGACAAGGGCCTATGGCTACACCTTC. This chain connects TRBV2 to TRBJ1-2, with unresolved D. Germline loops: CDR1 SNHLY, CDR2 FYNNEI. This CDR3 comprises 14 residues.

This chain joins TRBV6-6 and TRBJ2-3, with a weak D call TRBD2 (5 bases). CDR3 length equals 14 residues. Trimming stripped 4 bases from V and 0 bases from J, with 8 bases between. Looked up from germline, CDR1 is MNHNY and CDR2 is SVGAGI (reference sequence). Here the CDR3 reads CASSSLASTDTQYF. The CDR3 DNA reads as TGTGCCAGCAGTTCCCTAGCTAGCACAGATACGCAGTATTTT.

CDR3 bases: TGTGCCAGCTCACCCCTGACAGGAATAAGAAAGGGTGGCTACACCTTC. Protein product: CASSPLTGIRKGGYTF. This rearrangement joins TRBV18 to TRBJ1-2; perhaps TRBD1 as D (6 bases). In germline, CDR1 is KGHSH, CDR2 LQKENI. V was trimmed by 3 bases and J by 7 bases, leaving 21 bases between them. The CDR3 totals 16 residues. The full variable domain, completed using reference TRBV18 and TRBJ1-2, is NAGVMQNPRHLVRRRGQEARLRCSPMKGHSHVYWYRQLPEEGLKFMVYLQKENIIDESGMPKERFSAEFPKEGPSILRIQQVVRGDSAAYFCASSPLTGIRKGGYTFGSGTRLTVV.

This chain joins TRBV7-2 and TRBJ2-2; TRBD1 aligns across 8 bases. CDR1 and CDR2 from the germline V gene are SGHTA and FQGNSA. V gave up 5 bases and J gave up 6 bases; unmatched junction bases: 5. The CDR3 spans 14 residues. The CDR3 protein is CASSPGQGAGELFF. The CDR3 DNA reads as TGTGCCAGCAGCCCCGGACAGGGTGCCGGGGAGCTGTTTTTT.

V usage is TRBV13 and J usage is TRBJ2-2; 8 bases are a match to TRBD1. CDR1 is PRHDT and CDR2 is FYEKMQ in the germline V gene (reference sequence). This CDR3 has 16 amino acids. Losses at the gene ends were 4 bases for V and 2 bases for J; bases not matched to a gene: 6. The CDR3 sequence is CASSWLTGENTGELFF. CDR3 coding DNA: TGTGCCAGCAGCTGGCTGACAGGGGAAAACACCGGGGAGCTGTTTTTT.

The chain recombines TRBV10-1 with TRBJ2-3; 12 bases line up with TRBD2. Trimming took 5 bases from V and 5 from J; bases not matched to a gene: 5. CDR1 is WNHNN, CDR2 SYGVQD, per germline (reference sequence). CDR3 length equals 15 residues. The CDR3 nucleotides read TGCGCCAGCAGTCCTAGCGGGAGGGTTGGAGATACGCAGTATTTT. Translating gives CASSPSGRVGDTQYF.

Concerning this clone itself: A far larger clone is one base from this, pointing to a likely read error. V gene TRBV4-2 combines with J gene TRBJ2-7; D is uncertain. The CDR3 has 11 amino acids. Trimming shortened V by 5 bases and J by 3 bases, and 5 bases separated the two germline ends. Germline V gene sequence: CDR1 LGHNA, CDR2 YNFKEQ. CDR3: CASSDFYEQYF. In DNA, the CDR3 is TGTGCCAGCAGCGACTTCTACGAGCAGTACTTC.

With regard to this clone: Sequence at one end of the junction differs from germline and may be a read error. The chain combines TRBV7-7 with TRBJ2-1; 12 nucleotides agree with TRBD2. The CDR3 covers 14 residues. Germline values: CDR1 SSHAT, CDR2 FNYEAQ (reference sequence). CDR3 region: CASMTSGGANEQFF. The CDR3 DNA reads TGTGCTAGCATGACTAGCGGGGGTGCTAATGAGCAGTTCTTC. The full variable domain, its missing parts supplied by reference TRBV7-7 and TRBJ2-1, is GAGVSQSPRYKVTKRGQDVTLRCDPISSHATLYWYQQALGQGPEFLTYFNYEAQPDKSGLPSDRFSAERPEGSISTLTIQRTEQRDSAMYRCASMTSGGANEQFFGPGTRLTVL.

The CDR3: CASSPRGQGANNEKLFF. The CDR3 DNA reads TGTGCCAGCAGCCCCCGGGGACAGGGGGCGAATAATGAAAAACTGTTTTTT. This chain connects TRBV7-2 to TRBJ1-4; 12 nucleotides align to TRBD1. In germline, CDR1 is SGHTA, CDR2 FQGNSA. The CDR3 spans 17 residues. Trimming at V came to 5 bases and at J to 4 bases, leaving 8 bases not matched to a gene.

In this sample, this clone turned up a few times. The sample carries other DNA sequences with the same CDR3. The CDR3, as DNA: TGCGCCAGCAGCTCATCAGGGGCCCCCTACGAGCAGTACTTC. This translates into CASSSSGAPYEQYF. The rearrangement joins TRBV5-1 to TRBJ2-7; perhaps TRBD1 as D (6 bases). This CDR3 comprises 14 residues. V shed 3 bases and J shed 2 bases, with 12 bases lying between them. Per the germline V gene, CDR1 is SGHRS and CDR2 is YFSETQ.

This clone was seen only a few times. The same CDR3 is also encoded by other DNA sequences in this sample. As DNA, the CDR3 is TGTGCCAGCAGCCGGGACCGAGAGACCCAGTACTTC. Its translation: CASSRDRETQYF. The rearrangement joins TRBV5-4 to TRBJ2-5; D possibly uses TRBD1 or TRBD2 (5 bases each). Germline V gives CDR1 SGHNT, CDR2 YYREEE (reference sequence). This CDR3 region has 12 residues. The V end was cut by 4 bases, the J end by 4 bases, with 8 bases between.

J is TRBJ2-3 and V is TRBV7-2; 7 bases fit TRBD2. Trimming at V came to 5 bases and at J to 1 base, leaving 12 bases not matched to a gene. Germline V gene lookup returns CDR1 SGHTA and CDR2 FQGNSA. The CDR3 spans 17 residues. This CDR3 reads CASSAGWGTSGTDTQYF. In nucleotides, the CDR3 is TGTGCCAGCAGCGCCGGATGGGGCACTAGCGGCACAGATACGCAGTATTTT.

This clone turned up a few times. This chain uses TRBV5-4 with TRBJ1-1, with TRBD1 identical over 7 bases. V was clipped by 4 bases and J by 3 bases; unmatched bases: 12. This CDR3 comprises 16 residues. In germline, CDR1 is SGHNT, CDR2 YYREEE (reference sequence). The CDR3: CASSNIDRVKDTEAFF. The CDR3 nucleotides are TGTGCCAGCAGCAATATTGACAGGGTGAAGGACACTGAAGCTTTCTTT.

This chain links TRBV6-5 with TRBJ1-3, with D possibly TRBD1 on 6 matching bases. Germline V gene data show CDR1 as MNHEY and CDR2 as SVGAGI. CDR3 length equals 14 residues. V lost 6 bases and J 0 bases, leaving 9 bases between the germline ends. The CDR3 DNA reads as TGTGCCAGCAGCAGGGGAGGCTCTGGAAACACCATATATTTT. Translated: CASSRGGSGNTIYF.

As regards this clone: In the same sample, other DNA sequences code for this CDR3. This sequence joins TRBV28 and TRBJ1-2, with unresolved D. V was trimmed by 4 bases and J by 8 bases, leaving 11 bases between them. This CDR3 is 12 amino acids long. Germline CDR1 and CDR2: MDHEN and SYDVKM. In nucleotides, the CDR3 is TGTGCCAGCAGTTCTGACCGAAGAGGCTACACCTTC. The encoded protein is CASSSDRRGYTF.

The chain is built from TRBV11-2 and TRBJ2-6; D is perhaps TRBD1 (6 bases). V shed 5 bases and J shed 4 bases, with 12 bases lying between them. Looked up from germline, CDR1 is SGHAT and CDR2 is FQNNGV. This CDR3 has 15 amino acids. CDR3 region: CASSARGSGANVLTF. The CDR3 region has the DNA TGTGCCAGCAGCGCCAGGGGTTCCGGGGCCAACGTCCTGACTTTC. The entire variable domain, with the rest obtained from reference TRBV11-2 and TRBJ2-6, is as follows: EAGVAQSPRYKIIEKRQSVAFWCNPISGHATLYWYQQILGQGPKLLIQFQNNGVVDDSQLPKDRFSAERLKGVDSTLKIQPAKLEDSAVYLCASSARGSGANVLTFGAGSRLTVL.

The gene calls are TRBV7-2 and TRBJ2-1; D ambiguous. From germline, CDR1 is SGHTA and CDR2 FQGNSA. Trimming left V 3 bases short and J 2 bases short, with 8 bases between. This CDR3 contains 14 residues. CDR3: CASSLEQTYNEQFF. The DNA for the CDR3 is TGTGCCAGCAGCTTGGAACAAACCTACAATGAGCAGTTCTTC. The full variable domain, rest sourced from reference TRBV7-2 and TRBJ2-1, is GAGVSQSPSNKVTEKGKDVELRCDPISGHTALYWYRQSLGQGLEFLIYFQGNSAPDKSGLPSDRFSAERTGGSVSTLTIQRTQQEDSAVYLCASSLEQTYNEQFFGPGTRLTVL.

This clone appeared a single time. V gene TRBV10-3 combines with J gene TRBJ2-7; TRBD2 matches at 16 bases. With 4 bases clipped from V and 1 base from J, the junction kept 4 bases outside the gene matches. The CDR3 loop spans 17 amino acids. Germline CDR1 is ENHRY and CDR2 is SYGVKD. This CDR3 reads CAISGPGLAGGSYEQYF. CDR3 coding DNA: TGTGCCATCAGTGGTCCGGGACTAGCGGGAGGGTCCTACGAGCAGTACTTC.

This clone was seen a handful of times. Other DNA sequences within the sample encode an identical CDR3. The CDR3 spells CASSEDNNQPQHF. CDR3 DNA: TGTGCCAGCAGCGAGGACAACAATCAGCCCCAGCATTTT. This rearrangement joins TRBV6-1 to TRBJ1-5, with a tentative D call TRBD1 (5 bases). Trimming removed 6 bases at V and 3 bases at J, with 9 bases between. CDR3 length equals 13 residues. Germline V gene sequence: CDR1 MNHNS, CDR2 SASEGT.

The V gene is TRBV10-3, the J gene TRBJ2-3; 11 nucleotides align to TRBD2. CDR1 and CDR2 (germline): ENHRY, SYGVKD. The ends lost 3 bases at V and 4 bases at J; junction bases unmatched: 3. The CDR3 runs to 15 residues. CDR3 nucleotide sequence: TGTGCCATCAGTGACGGGACTAGCGGATCAGATACGCAGTATTTT. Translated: CAISDGTSGSDTQYF.

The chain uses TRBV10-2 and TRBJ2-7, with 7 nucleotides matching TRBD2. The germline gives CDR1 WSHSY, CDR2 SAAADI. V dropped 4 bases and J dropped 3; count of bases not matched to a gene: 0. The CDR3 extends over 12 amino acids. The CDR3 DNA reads TGCGCCAGCAGTGGCGGGGGCTACGAGCAGTACTTC. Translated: CASSGGGYEQYF.

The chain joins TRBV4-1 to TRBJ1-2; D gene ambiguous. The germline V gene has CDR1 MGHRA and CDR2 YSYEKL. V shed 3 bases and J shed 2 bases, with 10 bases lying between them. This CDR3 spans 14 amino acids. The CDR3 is CASSHADTNYGYTF. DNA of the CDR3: TGCGCCAGCAGCCATGCCGACACAAACTATGGCTACACCTTC.

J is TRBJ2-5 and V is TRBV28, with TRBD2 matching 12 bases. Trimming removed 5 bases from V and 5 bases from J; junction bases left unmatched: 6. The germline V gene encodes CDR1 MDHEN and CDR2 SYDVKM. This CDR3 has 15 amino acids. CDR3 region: CASSRGLAGTETQYF. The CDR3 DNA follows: TGTGCCAGCAGTAGAGGACTAGCGGGGACGGAGACCCAGTACTTC.

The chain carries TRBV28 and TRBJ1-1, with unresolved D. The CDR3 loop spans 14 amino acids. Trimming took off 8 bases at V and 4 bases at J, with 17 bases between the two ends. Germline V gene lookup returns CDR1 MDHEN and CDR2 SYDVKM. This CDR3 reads CASGVHGLGTEAFF. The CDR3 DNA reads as TGTGCCAGCGGCGTCCATGGGCTGGGCACTGAAGCTTTCTTT. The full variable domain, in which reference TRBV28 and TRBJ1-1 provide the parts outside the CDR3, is DVKVTQSSRYLVKRTGEKVFLECVQDMDHENMFWYRQDPGLGLRLIYFSYDVKMKEKGDIPEGYSVSREKKERFSLILESASTNQTSMYLCASGVHGLGTEAFFGQGTRLTVV.

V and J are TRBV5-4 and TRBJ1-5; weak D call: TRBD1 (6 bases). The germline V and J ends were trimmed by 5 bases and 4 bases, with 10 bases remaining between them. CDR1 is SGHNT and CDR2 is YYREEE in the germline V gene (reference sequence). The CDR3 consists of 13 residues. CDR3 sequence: CASSVDRNQPQHF. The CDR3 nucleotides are TGTGCCAGCAGTGTCGACAGGAATCAGCCCCAGCATTTT.